Detailed here is one T cell receptor (beta chain). Its recognized antigen is unknown. Base qualities are not at hand, and no much larger clone is one base apart. This entry belongs to a study of control samples from healthy donors and cancer patients (dated by TCRdb to 2020 to 2021). From a lookup of the germline V gene (reference sequence), CDR1 and CDR2 are GTSNPN and SVGIG. V gives up 2 bases and J gives up 9 bases, and the segment between their germline ends measures 11 bases. The CDR3 covers 13 residues, taking in both the cysteine and the phenylalanine. Kept here is only the CDR3 DNA, which spans 39 bases and is read in frame from base 1. The library relied on the immunoSEQ multiplex PCR assay. TCRdb carries this immuneACCESS record with in-frame sequences only. Its versions omit some clonotypes, under half of them owing to an unresolved V gene in the studies checked, with the rest unexplained. This sample comprises 170,000 or so clones, 90% to 95% of them detected only once. The ten largest clones capture approximately 1.4% of the sample.

In this chain, TRBV30 is recombined with TRBJ1-6, with the D gene uncertain. The material sequenced was blood. This clonotype was sampled from a man aged 25-45 years in good health. The CDR3 region reads CAWSINLGSPLHF. The nucleotide sequence reads as follows: TGTGCCTGGAGTATTAATCTGGGTTCACCCCTCCACTTT. With the portions outside the CDR3 filled from the reference TRBV30 and TRBJ1-6 genes, the complete variable region becomes SQTIHQWPATLVQPVGSPLSLECTVEGTSNPNLYWYRQAAGRGLQLLFYSVGIGQISSEVPQNLSASRPQDRQFILSSKKLLLSDSGFYLCAWSINLGSPLHFGNGTRLTVT.